This T cell receptor beta chain was found in a study of CXCR3-negative and CXCR3-positive naive CD8 T cells. Among CD8+ T cells, naive ones were CD45RO-CCR7+CD27+CD95-. This CDR3 has 17 residues. Germline loops: CDR1 LNHNV, CDR2 YYDKDF (reference sequence). Researchers prepared the TRB cDNA libraries using 5' RACE with UMI labels. TCRdb reprocessed the 5' RACE reads and stores each CDR3 protein as one record, lacking DNA. The listing records about 130,000 distinct CDR3 sequences. Material for sequencing was naive CXCR3- CD8+ T cells from blood. Subset noted: CD45RO-CCR7+CD27+CD95- naive CD8+ T cells lacking CXCR3 (TNR3-). This TCR was recovered from a human donor in good health. Some clones in this sample may be carry-over from other donors' samples. The chain is built from TRBV15 and TRBJ2-2; the D call from TCRdb, TRBD1, cannot be confirmed without DNA. The CDR3 sequence is CATSREGGAPNTGELFF.